Following are 2 T cell receptor beta chains from one sample sequenced in a study of blood T cell repertoires in COVID-19. TCRdb's table, derived via immunoSEQ multiplex PCR, lists solely in-frame clones and lacks some. Of tens of thousands of clones in the sample, just over 85% are singletons; the top ten hold 25% to 35%. Specimen: peripheral blood. These receptors all come from a man aged 45-65 years with active or convalescent COVID-19.

J is TRBJ2-7 and V is TRBV11-2; maybe TRBD1 (5 bases). The CDR3 is 14 amino acids. Germline CDR1 reads SGHAT; CDR2 reads FQNNGV. Trimming stripped 1 base from V and 4 bases from J, with 11 bases between. The CDR3 nucleotides read TGTGCCAGCAGCTTAGGCAGGGCAGGATACGAGCAGTACTTC. Translation: CASSLGRAGYEQYF.

The rearrangement uses TRBV30 and TRBJ1-3; D uncertain. V lost 0 bases, J lost 0 bases, and 9 bases lay in between. CDR3 size: 15 residues. Germline V lookup: CDR1 GTSNPN, CDR2 SVGIG (reference sequence). Here the CDR3 DNA reads TGTGCCTGGAGTGTACGGAGGACCTCTGGAAACACCATATATTTT. Protein product: CAWSVRRTSGNTIYF.